These T cell receptor beta chains were read from a single sample in a study of blood T cells in healthy people across ages. TCRdb itself ran the 5' RACE reads through MiXCR, one entry per CDR3 protein. Seen here are some 760,000 distinct CDR3 sequences, around 25% observed once, and the top ten hold 3% to 4%. The data also belong to a second study, concerning T cells of mothers and their children.

The sample was blood. These receptors all come from a boy between 10 and 17 years old in good health. Both conserved end residues are part of each CDR3. D genes are given only for firm matches. Clone size is not always given. Where it is, it says once, few, many or a class for expanded clones.

len	j_gene	v_gene	d_gene	abundance	CDR3aa	CDR3nt
15	TRBJ1-1	TRBV7-9	NA	NA	CASSLELLGGTEAFF	TGTGCCAGCAGCTTAGAATTACTCGGGGGCACTGAAGCTTTCTTT
14	TRBJ2-7	TRBV5-1	TRBD1	many	CASSYGTGGYEQYF	TGTGCCAGCAGTTACGGGACAGGGGGCTACGAGCAGTACTTC
14	TRBJ2-1	TRBV19	TRBD2	few	CASSIAGGDNEQFF	TGTGCCAGTAGTATAGCGGGGGGGGACAATGAGCAGTTCTTC
16	TRBJ2-1	TRBV20-1	TRBD2	few	CSVDERGPSSYNEQFF	TGCAGTGTCGACGAGCGGGGGCCGAGCTCCTACAATGAGCAGTTCTTC
15	TRBJ2-3	TRBV28	TRBD1	few	CASSSRTGGGDTQYF	TGTGCCAGCAGTTCCAGGACAGGGGGGGGAGATACGCAGTATTTT
16	TRBJ2-4	TRBV29-1	TRBD1	few	CSAQTDRGLAKNIQYF	TGCAGCGCCCAGACGGACAGGGGACTAGCCAAAAACATTCAGTACTTC
13	TRBJ1-4	TRBV5-1	NA	NA	CASSPGRMEKLFF	TGCGCCAGCAGCCCGGGACGGATGGAAAAACTGTTTTTT
15	TRBJ2-5	TRBV13	TRBD1	NA	CASSSRDRVIETQYF	TGTGCCAGTAGCTCCCGGGACAGGGTAATCGAGACCCAGTACTTC
15	TRBJ1-2	TRBV7-2	NA	few	CASSLDAGTNYGYTF	TGTGCCAGCAGCTTAGATGCAGGCACCAACTATGGCTACACCTTC
15	TRBJ2-7	TRBV7-9	TRBD2	few	CASSAGLAVDYEQYF	TGTGCCAGCAGCGCGGGACTAGCGGTCGATTACGAGCAGTACTTC
14	TRBJ2-7	TRBV12-3/TRBV12-4	NA	few	CASSLEVGPYEQYF	TGTGCCAGCAGTTTGGAGGTGGGCCCGTACGAGCAGTACTTC
15	TRBJ2-5	TRBV7-8	TRBD2	NA	CATCPRGGGPETQYF	TGTGCCACCTGCCCTCGGGGCGGGGGGCCAGAGACCCAGTACTTC
14	TRBJ2-3	TRBV12-3/TRBV12-4	NA	NA	CASSRDTGTDTQYF	TGTGCCAGCAGCCGCGACACAGGCACAGATACGCAGTATTTT
14	TRBJ2-1	TRBV3-1	TRBD2	few	CATDQWPGGRGQFF	TGTGCCACCGACCAGTGGCCGGGAGGTAGGGGGCAGTTCTTC
15	TRBJ2-7	TRBV21-1	NA	NA	CASSAAGTGGGEQYF	TGTGCCAGCAGCGCGGCCGGGACAGGGGGCGGGGAGCAGTACTTC
15	TRBJ2-4	TRBV24-1	TRBD1	NA	CATSDPRQGLNIQYF	TGTGCCACCAGTGATCCCAGACAGGGTTTGAACATTCAGTACTTC
15	TRBJ2-5	TRBV2	NA	few	CASSVTGSIVETQYF	TGTGCCAGCAGTGTAACGGGATCCATAGTGGAGACCCAGTACTTC
15	TRBJ2-7	TRBV9	NA	NA	CASSVVPVPSYEQYF	TGTGCCAGCAGCGTAGTTCCAGTCCCCTCCTACGAGCAGTACTTC
14	TRBJ2-7	TRBV2	NA	few	CASSDRQSGGEQYF	TGTGCCAGCAGTGACCGACAGTCTGGGGGAGAGCAGTACTTC
15	TRBJ2-1	TRBV6-1	NA	NA	CASSDGRGYYNEQFF	TGTGCCAGCAGTGATGGCAGGGGTTACTACAATGAGCAGTTCTTC
14	TRBJ1-2	TRBV27	NA	few	CASSFNGENYGYTF	TGTGCCAGCAGCTTCAACGGGGAGAACTATGGCTACACCTTC
14	TRBJ2-3	TRBV20-1	NA	few	CSAKATTGTDTQYF	TGCAGCGCGAAAGCCACAACGGGCACAGATACGCAGTATTTT
12	TRBJ2-4	TRBV28	NA	few	CASNRGGDIQYF	TGTGCCAGCAACCGGGGAGGTGACATTCAGTACTTC
16	TRBJ2-1	TRBV7-2	TRBD2	NA	CASSTQASGAYNEQFF	TGTGCCAGCAGCACCCAGGCTAGCGGGGCCTACAATGAGCAGTTCTTC
15	TRBJ2-7	TRBV5-1	NA	NA	CASSLAGTGAGEQYF	TGCGCCAGCAGCTTGGCCGGGACCGGGGCGGGCGAGCAGTACTTC
20	TRBJ2-3	TRBV5-1	TRBD1	NA	CASSLWDRASGVGNADTQYF	TGCGCCAGCAGCTTATGGGACAGGGCCTCGGGAGTCGGGAACGCAGATACGCAGTATTTT
15	TRBJ2-3	TRBV11-2	TRBD2	few	CASSASGGVLDTQYF	TGTGCCAGCAGCGCCAGCGGGGGGGTCTTAGATACGCAGTATTTT
15	TRBJ2-5	TRBV7-3	TRBD1	NA	CASSATGGNWETQYF	TGTGCCAGCAGCGCGACAGGGGGCAATTGGGAGACCCAGTACTTC
16	TRBJ1-4	TRBV5-1	TRBD1	NA	CASSSSGQLKNEKLFF	TGCGCCAGCAGCTCCTCGGGACAGCTAAAAAATGAAAAACTGTTTTTT
14	TRBJ2-5	TRBV20-1	TRBD2	few	CSASRLAGEETQYF	TGCAGTGCTAGCCGTCTAGCGGGAGAAGAGACCCAGTACTTC
14	TRBJ2-7	TRBV7-6	NA	NA	CASSLGGGYDEQYF	TGTGCCAGCAGCTTAGGAGGCGGGTACGACGAGCAGTACTTC
13	TRBJ1-5	TRBV7-2	NA	few	CASSLVWRQPQHF	TGTGCCAGCAGCTTAGTATGGAGGCAGCCCCAGCATTTT
15	TRBJ2-7	TRBV20-1	NA	NA	CSARAGQTLVYEQYF	TGCAGTGCTAGGGCAGGGCAAACCCTAGTTTACGAGCAGTACTTC
14	TRBJ2-1	TRBV24-1	NA	few	CATSAPGAYNEQFF	TGTGCCACCAGTGCCCCCGGAGCCTACAATGAGCAGTTCTTC
16	TRBJ2-3	TRBV4-1	NA	few	CASSQVDLTSTDTQYF	TGCGCCAGCAGCCAAGTGGACTTGACTAGCACAGATACGCAGTATTTT
12	TRBJ2-3	TRBV7-2	NA	few	CASSLVERAQYF	TGTGCCAGCAGCTTAGTTGAAAGGGCGCAGTATTTT
16	TRBJ2-1	TRBV29-1	TRBD2	few	CSVESLAGFSSSEQFF	TGCAGCGTTGAGAGCCTAGCGGGGTTTTCTTCTTCTGAGCAGTTCTTC
17	TRBJ2-3	TRBV6-2/TRBV6-3	TRBD2	NA	CASRRQVAGEYTDTQYF	TGTGCCAGCAGACGCCAGGTTGCGGGGGAGTACACAGATACGCAGTATTTT
14	TRBJ2-7	TRBV27	TRBD1	NA	CASRDRQGPYEQYF	TGTGCCAGCAGAGACAGACAGGGTCCCTACGAGCAGTACTTC
15	TRBJ2-7	TRBV28	NA	NA	CASSLLAEANYEQYF	TGTGCCAGCAGTTTATTGGCCGAGGCTAACTACGAGCAGTACTTC
15	TRBJ2-1	TRBV9	TRBD1	few	CASSAQGGQYNEQFF	TGTGCCAGCAGCGCCCAAGGGGGACAGTACAATGAGCAGTTCTTC
15	TRBJ2-1	TRBV7-2	NA	few	CASSTGGLEYNEQFF	TGTGCCAGCAGCACCGGCGGACTGGAATACAATGAGCAGTTCTTC
13	TRBJ1-1	TRBV6-1	NA	few	CASSEKGGTEAFF	TGTGCCAGCAGTGAAAAAGGGGGCACTGAAGCTTTCTTT
14	TRBJ1-2	TRBV9	NA	NA	CASSPGGGLYGYTF	TGTGCCAGCAGCCCTGGGGGAGGGCTTTATGGCTACACCTTC
11	TRBJ2-1	TRBV10-3	NA	few	CAISGNNEQFF	TGTGCCATCAGTGGAAACAATGAGCAGTTCTTC
9	TRBJ2-5	TRBV20-1	NA	few	CSAKETQYF	TGCAGTGCAAAAGAGACCCAGTACTTC
15	TRBJ1-2	TRBV14	NA	NA	CAGSRADSSANGYTF	TGTGCCGGCAGCCGGGCGGACAGCAGCGCTAATGGCTACACCTTC
15	TRBJ2-4	TRBV6-5	NA	few	CASRSGALAKNIQYF	TGTGCCAGCAGATCAGGGGCTCTAGCCAAAAACATTCAGTACTTC
17	TRBJ1-2	TRBV12-3/TRBV12-4	NA	NA	CASSSRTADYFNYGYTF	TGTGCCAGCAGTTCCCGGACAGCCGATTACTTTAACTATGGCTACACCTTC
13	TRBJ2-2	TRBV12-3/TRBV12-4	NA	NA	CASSRTLGLRLFF	TGTGCCAGCAGCCGAACCTTGGGGTTACGACTGTTTTTT
14	TRBJ2-7	TRBV20-1	NA	NA	CSAIGSPGDYEQYF	TGCAGTGCTATTGGGAGCCCAGGGGACTACGAGCAGTACTTC
13	TRBJ1-3	TRBV6-2/TRBV6-3	NA	few	CASSVAAGNTIYF	TGTGCCAGCAGCGTCGCGGCTGGAAACACCATATATTTT
17	TRBJ2-7	TRBV4-3	NA	NA	CASSQEKTGRTTYEQYF	TGCGCCAGCAGCCAAGAGAAGACAGGGAGGACGACCTACGAGCAGTACTTC